Below, 20 T cell receptor beta chains from the same sample are listed, as sequenced in a study of blood T cells in healthy people across ages (dated by TCRdb to the mid-2010s). Libraries were prepared through 5' RACE. Instrument on record: Illumina HiSeq 2500. The second PCR ran for roughly 7 to 11 cycles and used a J-beta primer mix along with a sample-barcoded 5' primer. The public reads were reprocessed in TCRdb via fastp at Q25 and MiXCR, keeping in-frame beta chains. Identical CDR3 proteins give one entry, which carries the most common genes and DNA. For this sample the table gives roughly 1,500,000 distinct CDR3 sequences, of which 40% to 50% were detected only once. Of the sample, approximately 7.9% falls within the top ten clones. Sequencing was done on a sample of blood. The receptors shown here come from a woman younger than 30 in good health.

The genes are TRBV4-2 and TRBJ2-3; TRBD2 aligns across 10 bases. CDR3 length: 20 amino acids. Germline V CDR1 and CDR2: LGHNA, YNFKEQ. V lost 5 bases and J lost 2; bases outside the gene matches: 19. CDR3 amino acids: CASSSFTLSIAGGITDTQYF. DNA of the CDR3: TGTGCCAGCAGCTCTTTTACCCTCTCGATAGCGGGGGGCATCACAGATACGCAGTATTTT.

For this clonotype: One junction end disagrees with the germline gene, perhaps due to a read error. This chain joins TRBV20-1 and TRBJ1-1; 7 nucleotides match TRBD1. From germline, CDR1 is DFQATT and CDR2 SNEGSKA (reference sequence). CDR3 length equals 14 residues. CDR3 sequence (DNA): TGCAGTGCCAGGGGGGGGGCCGGGTACACTGATGCTTTCTTT. It codes for CSARGGAGYTDAFF.

The chain recombines TRBV12-3 or TRBV12-4 with TRBJ1-6; TRBD1 matches 10 bases. The CDR3 loop spans 15 amino acids. The junction had 6 bases not matched to a gene; V was cut back by 5 bases and J by 8 bases. CDR3 loop: CASSPGTGVDSPLHF. CDR3 coding DNA: TGTGCCAGCAGTCCCGGGACAGGGGTTGATTCACCCCTCCACTTT.

The rearrangement joins TRBV7-9 to TRBJ1-6; D is ambiguous. There are 13 residues in the CDR3. Germline CDR1 SEHNR, CDR2 FQNEAQ (reference sequence). V lost 2 bases and J lost 7, with 6 bases in between. The CDR3 spells CASSLRENSPLHF. The CDR3 coding sequence is TGTGCCAGCAGCTTAAGGGAAAATTCACCCCTCCACTTT. Full variable domain (rest looked up from reference TRBV7-9 and TRBJ1-6): DTGVSQNPRHKITKRGQNVTFRCDPISEHNRLYWYRQTLGQGPEFLTYFQNEAQLEKSRLLSDRFSAERPKGSFSTLEIQRTEQGDSAMYLCASSLRENSPLHFGNGTRLTVT.

The genes are TRBV6-1 and TRBJ2-2, with 11 bases that match TRBD2. Germline-derived CDR1 and CDR2 are MNHNS and SASEGT. V shed 8 bases, J shed 1 base, and the junction held 0 bases outside the gene matches. The CDR3 contains 14 residues. The CDR3 region is CASGTSGNTGELFF. The CDR3 DNA sequence: TGTGCCAGCGGGACTAGCGGGAACACCGGGGAGCTGTTTTTT.

The rearrangement joins TRBV3-1 to TRBJ2-1; 13 positions agree with TRBD2. Per the germline V gene, CDR1 is LGHDT and CDR2 is YNNKEL (reference sequence). This CDR3 spans 22 amino acids. J was trimmed by 4 bases and V by 2 bases; bases with no gene match: 20. Written as DNA, the CDR3 is TGTGCCAGCAGCCAAAGACCCAAGGGACTAGCGGGACCCGACGCGAATTACAATGAGCAGTTCTTC. It yields the protein CASSQRPKGLAGPDANYNEQFF.

This clonotype was counted between two and nine times. The chain carries TRBV14 and TRBJ1-6, with no clear D. The CDR3 spans 13 residues. Trimming took 6 bases from V and 9 from J, leaving 12 bases between them. CDR1 and CDR2 from the germline V gene are SGHDN and FVKESK. The CDR3 DNA is TGTGCCAGCAGGCTAATCAGCTTTTCACCCCTCCACTTT. It is translated as CASRLISFSPLHF.

The chain has TRBV20-1 and TRBJ2-2; 9 nucleotides line up with TRBD2. V shed 3 bases, J shed 6 bases, and the junction held 11 bases outside the gene matches. The CDR3 is 16 residues long. Germline V gene lookup returns CDR1 DFQATT and CDR2 SNEGSKA (reference sequence). The CDR3, as DNA: TGCAGTGCTAGGAAGACCGGGACTAGCCTCCCCGGGGAGCTGTTTTTT. Translation gives CSARKTGTSLPGELFF.

The rearrangement links TRBV29-1 to TRBJ1-2; TRBD1 is a possible D gene (6 bases). The germline V and J ends were trimmed by 3 bases and 8 bases, with 16 bases remaining between them. Germline lookup yields CDR1 SQVTM and CDR2 ANQGSEA. The CDR3 is 13 amino acids. CDR3 sequence (DNA): TGCAGCGTTGATCCCAGAACAGGGAGGGGCTACACCTTC. This gives the protein CSVDPRTGRGYTF.

This clonotype was seen a single time. CDR3 sequence: CASSLRVRARGDTEAFF. The CDR3 DNA sequence: TGTGCCAGCAGTTTAAGGGTCAGGGCCCGGGGGGACACTGAAGCTTTCTTT. The chain joins TRBV28 to TRBJ1-1; D perhaps matches TRBD1 (5 bases). Trimming left V 2 bases short and J 3 bases short, with 19 bases between. Germline CDR1 and CDR2: MDHEN and SYDVKM. This CDR3 comprises 17 residues.

The chain joins TRBV20-1 to TRBJ2-4; possibly TRBD1 for D (6 bases). The better agreement between TRBJ2-7 and the DNA end casts doubt on the J call. This CDR3 is built from 14 residues. Germline lookup yields CDR1 DFQATT and CDR2 SNEGSKA (reference sequence). CDR3: CSARDGTDSGEQYF. The CDR3 nucleotides read TGCAGTGCTAGAGACGGGACGGACAGCGGCGAGCAGTACTTC.

The chain has TRBV7-9 and TRBJ1-1; 7 bases match TRBD1. Trimming at V came to 5 bases and at J to 8 bases, leaving 2 bases not matched to a gene. In germline, CDR1 is SEHNR, CDR2 FQNEAQ (reference sequence). This CDR3 has 11 residues. CDR3 loop: CASSVQGEAFF. For the CDR3, the DNA is TGTGCCAGCAGCGTACAGGGGGAAGCTTTCTTT.

A word on this clonotype: A much larger clone sits a single nucleotide away, making a read error possible. The chain couples TRBV2 to TRBJ2-3; D gene unclear. Germline-derived CDR1 and CDR2 are SNHLY and FYNNEI. CDR3 size: 15 residues. In DNA, the CDR3 is TGTGCCAGCAGTGAAGCCAAGACGAGCACAGATATGCAGTATTTT. This translates into CASSEAKTSTDMQYF.

V is TRBV5-1 and J is TRBJ2-7; 7 positions match TRBD1. Germline CDR1 and CDR2: SGHRS and YFSETQ. The junction had 7 bases not matched to a gene; V was cut back by 3 bases and J by 1 base. The CDR3 is made up of 15 amino acids. CDR3 protein: CASSSGTERSYEQYF. Here the CDR3 DNA reads TGCGCCAGCAGCTCCGGGACAGAGCGATCCTACGAGCAGTACTTC.

This clonotype was detected only a few times. The chain uses TRBV20-1 and TRBJ1-2; D is undetermined. The germline V gene encodes CDR1 DFQATT and CDR2 SNEGSKA (reference sequence). The CDR3 runs 12 residues. Trimming stripped 1 base from V and 4 bases from J, with 7 bases between. The CDR3 is CSARAEFYGYTF. CDR3 sequence (DNA): TGCAGTGCTAGAGCTGAATTCTATGGCTACACCTTC.

In its sample, this clonotype was seen a few times. The rearrangement links TRBV10-3 to TRBJ1-5, with TRBD1 matching over 10 bases. In germline, CDR1 is ENHRY, CDR2 SYGVKD. The CDR3 has 16 residues. J gave up 6 bases and V 5 bases, and 10 bases lay outside the gene matches. The CDR3 coding sequence is TGTGCCATCAGTCCCGACAGGGGGCAAGGAGGTCAGCCCCAGCATTTT. Translation: CAISPDRGQGGQPQHF.

This chain joins TRBV12-3 or TRBV12-4 and TRBJ2-2; D is ambiguous. This CDR3 has 13 residues. The germline V and J ends were trimmed by 5 bases and 8 bases, with 12 bases remaining between them. CDR3 residues: CASSPQGPGELFF. The CDR3 DNA is TGTGCCAGCAGTCCCCAAGGGCCGGGGGAGCTGTTTTTT.

This clonotype was seen a single time. The chain combines TRBV5-1 with TRBJ2-4, with D perhaps TRBD1 (5 bases). CDR1 is SGHRS and CDR2 is YFSETQ in the germline V gene. The length of the CDR3 is 14 residues. The ends were cut back, 2 bases at V and 4 bases at J, with 10 bases in the middle. CDR3 nucleotide sequence: TGCGCCAGCAGCTTAGGCAGGGAAAAAAACATTCAGTACTTC. Its protein is CASSLGREKNIQYF.

This clonotype was picked up a small number of times. The genes are TRBV20-1 and TRBJ2-7; 7 nucleotides line up with TRBD1. Trimming at V came to 5 bases and at J to 2 bases, leaving 6 bases not matched to a gene. Germline V CDR1 and CDR2: DFQATT, SNEGSKA (reference sequence). The CDR3 is made up of 13 amino acids. The CDR3, as DNA: TGCAGTGCTCAGAGACAGGGCACCTACGAGCAGTACTTC. It is translated as CSAQRQGTYEQYF.

This clonotype was seen a few times. This chain uses TRBV20-1 with TRBJ1-6; D gene ambiguous. V lost 0 bases and J lost 8, with 8 bases in between. Germline values: CDR1 DFQATT, CDR2 SNEGSKA (reference sequence). CDR3 size: 13 residues. CDR3 DNA sequence: TGCAGTGCTAGAGATTGGGGTGATTCACCCCTCCACTTT. Protein product: CSARDWGDSPLHF.